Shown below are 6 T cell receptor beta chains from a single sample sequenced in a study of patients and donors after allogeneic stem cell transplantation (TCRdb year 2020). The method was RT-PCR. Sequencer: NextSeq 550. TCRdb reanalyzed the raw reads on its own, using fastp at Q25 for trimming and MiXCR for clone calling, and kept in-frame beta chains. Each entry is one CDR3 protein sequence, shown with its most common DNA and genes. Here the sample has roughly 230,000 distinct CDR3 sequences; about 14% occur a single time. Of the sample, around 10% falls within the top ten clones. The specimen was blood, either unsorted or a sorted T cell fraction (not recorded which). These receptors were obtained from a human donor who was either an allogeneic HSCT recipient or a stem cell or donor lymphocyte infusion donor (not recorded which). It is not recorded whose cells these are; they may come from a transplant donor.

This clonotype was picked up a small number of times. CDR3: CASSRSRVSEKLFF. The CDR3 DNA reads as TGTGCCAGCAGCCGCAGTCGCGTATCTGAAAAACTGTTTTTT. The chain uses TRBV3-1 and TRBJ1-4; D is ambiguous. V lost 4 bases and J lost 7, with 13 bases in between. CDR1 is LGHDT and CDR2 is YNNKEL in the germline V gene (reference sequence). CDR3 size: 14 residues.

The CDR3 spells CASSPNAWVSEAFF. The CDR3 nucleotides read TGTGCCAGCAGCCCGAATGCGTGGGTATCTGAAGCTTTCTTT. This chain uses TRBV7-2 with TRBJ1-1, with D unresolved. Germline V CDR1 and CDR2: SGHTA, FQGNSA. V lost 5 bases and J 6 bases, leaving 16 bases between the germline ends. The CDR3 has 14 residues.

CDR3 protein: CASSLTGGIDEQYF. The CDR3, as DNA: TGCGCCAGCAGCTTGACTGGGGGCATCGACGAGCAGTACTTC. V gene TRBV5-1 combines with J gene TRBJ2-7; weak D call: TRBD1 (6 bases). This CDR3 has 14 residues. Germline CDR1 reads SGHRS; CDR2 reads YFSETQ. Trimming stripped 1 base from V and 5 bases from J, with 13 bases between.

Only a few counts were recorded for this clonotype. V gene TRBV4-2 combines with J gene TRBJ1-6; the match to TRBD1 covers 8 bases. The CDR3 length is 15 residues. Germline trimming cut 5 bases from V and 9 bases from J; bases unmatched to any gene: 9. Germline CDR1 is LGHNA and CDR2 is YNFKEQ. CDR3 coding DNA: TGTGCCAGCAGCGCGCCACAGGGGGAAGGTTCACCCCTCCACTTT. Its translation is CASSAPQGEGSPLHF.

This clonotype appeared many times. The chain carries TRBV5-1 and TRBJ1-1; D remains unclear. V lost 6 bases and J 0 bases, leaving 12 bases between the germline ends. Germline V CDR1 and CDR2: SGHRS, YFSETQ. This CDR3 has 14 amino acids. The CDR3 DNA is TGCGCCAGCAACCTAGGGAGTATGAACACTGAAGCTTTCTTT. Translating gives CASNLGSMNTEAFF.

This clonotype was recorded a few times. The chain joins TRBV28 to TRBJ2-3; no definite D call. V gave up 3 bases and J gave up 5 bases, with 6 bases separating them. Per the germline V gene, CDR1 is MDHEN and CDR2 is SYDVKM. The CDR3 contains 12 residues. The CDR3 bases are TGTGCCAGCAGTTTTCGGCAAGATACGCAGTATTTT. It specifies CASSFRQDTQYF.